The rows below give T cell receptor beta chains drawn from one sample of a study of blood T cells in healthy people across ages. One entry per CDR3 protein, called by TCRdb with MiXCR from the 5' RACE reads. Of about 770,000 distinct CDR3 sequences in the sample, approximately 48% were seen once. Specimen: blood. These receptors were obtained from a man in his sixties in good health. Each CDR3 is given with its conserved first and last residue. The D gene is left open where the match is weak. A row's size may be missing; if present it is once, few, many or a size class.

d_call: .
cdr3_length: 14
v_call: TRBV4-3
j_call: TRBJ1-1
clone_size: .
cdr3_aa: CASSRGRGSPEAFF
cdr3_nt: TGCGCCAGCAGCCGGGGCCGGGGGAGCCCCGAAGCTTTCTTT

d_call: .
cdr3_length: 14
v_call: TRBV5-1
j_call: TRBJ1-1
clone_size: few
cdr3_aa: CASSVDPLGAEAFF
cdr3_nt: TGCGCCAGCAGCGTGGACCCATTGGGCGCTGAAGCTTTCTTT

d_call: TRBD1
cdr3_length: 15
v_call: TRBV6-6
j_call: TRBJ2-2
clone_size: .
cdr3_aa: CASGQGTGIAGELFF
cdr3_nt: TGTGCCAGCGGACAGGGGACAGGGATCGCCGGGGAGCTGTTTTTT

d_call: .
cdr3_length: 13
v_call: TRBV18
j_call: TRBJ2-7
clone_size: few
cdr3_aa: CASSNGGQREQYF
cdr3_nt: TGTGCCAGCTCAAACGGTGGGCAAAGGGAGCAGTACTTC

d_call: TRBD2
cdr3_length: 16
v_call: TRBV27
j_call: TRBJ2-1
clone_size: few
cdr3_aa: CASSLSSGGGGNEQFF
cdr3_nt: TGTGCCAGCAGTTTGAGTAGCGGGGGGGGCGGGAATGAGCAGTTCTTC

d_call: TRBD1
cdr3_length: 16
v_call: TRBV7-9
j_call: TRBJ1-2
clone_size: .
cdr3_aa: CAIYRGRTGANYGYTF
cdr3_nt: TGTGCCATCTACCGGGGGCGGACAGGGGCAAACTATGGCTACACCTTC

d_call: .
cdr3_length: 16
v_call: TRBV25-1
j_call: TRBJ1-4
clone_size: .
cdr3_aa: CVSSELRLGENEKLFF
cdr3_nt: TGTGTCAGCAGTGAATTGAGGCTGGGGGAGAATGAAAAACTGTTTTTT

d_call: .
cdr3_length: 15
v_call: TRBV12-3/TRBV12-4
j_call: TRBJ2-1
clone_size: few
cdr3_aa: CASCAGIRPYNEQFF
cdr3_nt: TGTGCCAGCTGTGCGGGGATAAGACCCTACAATGAGCAGTTCTTC

d_call: .
cdr3_length: 16
v_call: TRBV6-5
j_call: TRBJ2-7
clone_size: .
cdr3_aa: CASRLAPSGGAYEQYF
cdr3_nt: TGTGCCAGCAGGCTCGCACCATCAGGAGGGGCCTACGAGCAGTACTTC

d_call: .
cdr3_length: 15
v_call: TRBV6-2/TRBV6-3
j_call: TRBJ2-3
clone_size: .
cdr3_aa: CASSYSGWDTDTQYF
cdr3_nt: TGTGCCAGCAGTTACAGTGGTTGGGACACAGATACGCAGTATTTT

d_call: .
cdr3_length: 15
v_call: TRBV6-5
j_call: TRBJ1-4
clone_size: .
cdr3_aa: CASSYKADGYEKLFF
cdr3_nt: TGTGCCAGCAGTTACAAGGCGGACGGTTATGAAAAACTGTTTTTT

d_call: .
cdr3_length: 14
v_call: TRBV28
j_call: TRBJ2-5
clone_size: .
cdr3_aa: CASSLAGSRETQYF
cdr3_nt: TGTGCCAGCAGTTTAGCGGGGTCGAGGGAGACCCAGTACTTC

d_call: TRBD2
cdr3_length: 14
v_call: TRBV10-3
j_call: TRBJ2-1
clone_size: many
cdr3_aa: CAISESGNWNEQFF
cdr3_nt: TGTGCCATCAGTGAGAGCGGGAACTGGAATGAGCAGTTCTTC

d_call: .
cdr3_length: 13
v_call: TRBV7-9
j_call: TRBJ2-5
clone_size: many
cdr3_aa: CASSTGYQETQYF
cdr3_nt: TGTGCCAGCAGCACCGGGTACCAAGAGACCCAGTACTTC

d_call: TRBD2
cdr3_length: 14
v_call: TRBV29-1
j_call: TRBJ2-1
clone_size: few
cdr3_aa: CSALRGETVNEQFF
cdr3_nt: TGCAGCGCCCTGCGGGGGGAAACGGTCAATGAGCAGTTCTTC

d_call: TRBD1
cdr3_length: 15
v_call: TRBV2
j_call: TRBJ2-6
clone_size: .
cdr3_aa: CASSADRGWANVLTF
cdr3_nt: TGTGCCAGCAGTGCGGACAGGGGTTGGGCCAACGTCCTGACTTTC

d_call: .
cdr3_length: 12
v_call: TRBV30
j_call: TRBJ2-7
clone_size: .
cdr3_aa: CAWSPPRDQQYF
cdr3_nt: TGTGCCTGGAGTCCCCCCCGAGATCAGCAGTACTTC

d_call: .
cdr3_length: 13
v_call: TRBV2
j_call: TRBJ1-2
clone_size: .
cdr3_aa: CASNELSNYGYTF
cdr3_nt: TGTGCCAGCAATGAGCTCTCTAACTATGGCTACACCTTC

d_call: .
cdr3_length: 14
v_call: TRBV20-1
j_call: TRBJ1-4
clone_size: many
cdr3_aa: CSAAMGAMAEKLFF
cdr3_nt: TGCAGTGCTGCCATGGGGGCTATGGCTGAAAAACTGTTTTTT

d_call: TRBD1
cdr3_length: 16
v_call: TRBV29-1
j_call: TRBJ1-2
clone_size: .
cdr3_aa: CSVEIGGARGLYGYTF
cdr3_nt: TGCAGCGTTGAAATAGGGGGCGCCCGGGGTCTATATGGCTACACCTTC

d_call: .
cdr3_length: 14
v_call: TRBV3-1
j_call: TRBJ1-2
clone_size: .
cdr3_aa: CASSPIGQPYGYTF
cdr3_nt: TGTGCCAGCAGCCCGATAGGACAGCCCTATGGCTACACCTTC

d_call: TRBD1
cdr3_length: 19
v_call: TRBV14
j_call: TRBJ1-6
clone_size: .
cdr3_aa: CASSLRGTGTALKTSPLHF
cdr3_nt: TGTGCCAGCAGCCTAAGGGGAACTGGGACAGCCCTTAAGACTTCACCCCTCCACTTT

d_call: TRBD2
cdr3_length: 16
v_call: TRBV20-1
j_call: TRBJ2-3
clone_size: few
cdr3_aa: CSARDTSGGRTDTQYF
cdr3_nt: TGCAGTGCTAGAGATACTAGCGGGGGCCGCACAGATACGCAGTATTTT

d_call: TRBD1
cdr3_length: 16
v_call: TRBV7-6
j_call: TRBJ2-2
clone_size: .
cdr3_aa: CASSGKQGPNTGELFF
cdr3_nt: TGTGCCAGCAGCGGGAAACAGGGGCCGAACACCGGGGAGCTGTTTTTT

d_call: .
cdr3_length: 13
v_call: TRBV4-3
j_call: TRBJ2-7
clone_size: .
cdr3_aa: CASSQSVLYEQYF
cdr3_nt: TGCGCCAGCAGCCAGTCCGTACTGTACGAGCAGTACTTC

d_call: TRBD1
cdr3_length: 14
v_call: TRBV11-2
j_call: TRBJ1-1
clone_size: .
cdr3_aa: CASSLMTGKTEAFF
cdr3_nt: TGTGCCAGCAGCCTAATGACAGGGAAAACTGAAGCTTTCTTT

d_call: .
cdr3_length: 13
v_call: TRBV20-1
j_call: TRBJ1-4
clone_size: few
cdr3_aa: CSARVGATEKLFF
cdr3_nt: TGCAGTGCTAGAGTTGGGGCTACTGAAAAACTGTTTTTT

d_call: TRBD2
cdr3_length: 18
v_call: TRBV27
j_call: TRBJ2-1
clone_size: .
cdr3_aa: CASSFSGKRGGPYNEQFF
cdr3_nt: TGTGCCAGCAGTTTTAGCGGGAAGCGGGGGGGCCCCTACAATGAGCAGTTCTTC